The entry below describes one T cell receptor beta chain. The data originate from a study of CD8+CD57+ T cells in acquired aplastic anemia. Trimming took off 3 bases at V and 4 bases at J, with 6 bases between the two ends. CDR1 is SGHTA, CDR2 FQGNSA, per germline. CDR3 length: 13 amino acids. Only patients with CD8+CD57+ cell expansion on flow cytometry were chosen for sequencing. Therapy had not been given to patients before blood sampling. The use of genomic DNA as template underpinned the TCR beta VDJ and CDR3 profiling. One entry per CDR3 protein results from TCRdb running MiXCR on the reads. Of 200,000 to 300,000 distinct CDR3 sequences listed, 82% are singletons.

This chain links TRBV7-2 with TRBJ2-2; no clear D. Material for sequencing was sorted CD4+, CD8+, or CD8+CD57+ T cells (not recorded which) from PBMCs. This TCR was recovered from a human donor with aplastic anemia. The chain's CDR3 is CASSFNPTGELFF. DNA of the CDR3: TGTGCCAGCAGCTTCAACCCCACCGGGGAGCTGTTTTTT.